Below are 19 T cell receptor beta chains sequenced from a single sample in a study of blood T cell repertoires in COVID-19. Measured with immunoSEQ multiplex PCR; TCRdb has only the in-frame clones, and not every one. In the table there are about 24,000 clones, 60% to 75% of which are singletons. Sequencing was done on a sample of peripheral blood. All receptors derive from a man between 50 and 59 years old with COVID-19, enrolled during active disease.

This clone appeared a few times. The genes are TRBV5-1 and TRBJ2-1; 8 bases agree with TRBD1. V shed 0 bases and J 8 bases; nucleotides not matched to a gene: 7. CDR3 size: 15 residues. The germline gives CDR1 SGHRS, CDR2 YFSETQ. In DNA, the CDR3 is TGCGCCAGCAGCTTGGACAGGGGGTCGGTGTATGAGCAGTTCTTC. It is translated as CASSLDRGSVYEQFF.

DNA of the CDR3: TGTGCCAGCAGTCTCCGGACAGGCTCGCAGTATTTT. Its protein product is CASSLRTGSQYF. This sequence joins TRBV27 and TRBJ2-3; 7 positions agree with TRBD1. J gave up 10 bases and V 5 bases, and 6 bases lay outside the gene matches. The CDR3 has 12 residues. The germline V gene encodes CDR1 MNHEY and CDR2 SMNVEV (reference sequence).

The CDR3 DNA sequence: TGTGCCAGTAGCTGGATCCCCGGGACTAGCAACACCGGGGAGCTGTTTTTT. Translation: CASSWIPGTSNTGELFF. The rearrangement joins TRBV19 to TRBJ2-2, with 9 bases matching TRBD2. The junction had 10 bases not matched to a gene; V was cut back by 6 bases and J by 2 bases. CDR1 is LNHDA and CDR2 is SQIVND in the germline V gene (reference sequence). This CDR3 region has 17 residues.

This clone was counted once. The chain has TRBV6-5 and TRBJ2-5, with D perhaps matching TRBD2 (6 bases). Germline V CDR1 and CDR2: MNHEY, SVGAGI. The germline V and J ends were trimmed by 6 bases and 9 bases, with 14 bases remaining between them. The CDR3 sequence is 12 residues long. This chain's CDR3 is CASRTTSGAQYF. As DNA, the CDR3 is TGTGCCAGCAGGACGACCTCGGGGGCCCAGTACTTC.

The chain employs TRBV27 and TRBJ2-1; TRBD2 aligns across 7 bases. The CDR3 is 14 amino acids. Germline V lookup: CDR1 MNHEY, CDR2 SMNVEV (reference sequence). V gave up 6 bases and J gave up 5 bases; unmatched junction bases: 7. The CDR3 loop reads CASSRDYNNNEQFF. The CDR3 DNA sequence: TGTGCCAGCAGCCGGGACTATAACAACAATGAGCAGTTCTTC.

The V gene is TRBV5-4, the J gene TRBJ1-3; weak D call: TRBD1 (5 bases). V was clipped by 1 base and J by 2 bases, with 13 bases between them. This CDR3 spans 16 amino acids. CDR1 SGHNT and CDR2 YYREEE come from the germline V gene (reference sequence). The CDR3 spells CASSLISGVAGNTIYF. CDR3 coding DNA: TGTGCCAGCAGCTTGATTTCGGGGGTTGCTGGAAACACCATATATTTT. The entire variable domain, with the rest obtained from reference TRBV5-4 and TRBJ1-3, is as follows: ETGVTQSPTHLIKTRGQQVTLRCSSQSGHNTVSWYQQALGQGPQFIFQYYREEENGRGNFPPRFSGLQFPNYSSELNVNALELDDSALYLCASSLISGVAGNTIYFGEGSWLTVV.

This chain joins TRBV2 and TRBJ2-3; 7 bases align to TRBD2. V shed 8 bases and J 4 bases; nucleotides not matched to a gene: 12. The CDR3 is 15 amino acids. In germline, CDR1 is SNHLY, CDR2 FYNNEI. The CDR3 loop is CASARSSGRADTQYF. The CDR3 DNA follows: TGTGCCAGCGCCCGTTCTAGCGGTCGAGCAGATACGCAGTATTTT. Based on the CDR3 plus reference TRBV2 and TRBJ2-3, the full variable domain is EPEVTQTPSHQVTQMGQEVILRCVPISNHLYFYWYRQILGQKVEFLVSFYNNEISEKSEIFDDQFSVERPDGSNFTLKIRSTKLEDSAMYFCASARSSGRADTQYFGPGTRLTVL.

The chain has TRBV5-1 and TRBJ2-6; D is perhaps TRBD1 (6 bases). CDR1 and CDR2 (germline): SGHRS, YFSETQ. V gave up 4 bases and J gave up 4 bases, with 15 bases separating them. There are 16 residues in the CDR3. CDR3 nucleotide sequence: TGCGCCAGCAGCCCAAACACAGGGCCCGGGGCCAACGTCCTGACTTTC. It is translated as CASSPNTGPGANVLTF.

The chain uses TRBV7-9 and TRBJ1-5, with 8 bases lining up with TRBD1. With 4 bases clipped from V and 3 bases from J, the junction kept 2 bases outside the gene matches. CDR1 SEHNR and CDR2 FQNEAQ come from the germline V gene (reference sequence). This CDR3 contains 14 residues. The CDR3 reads CASSSDRANQPQHF. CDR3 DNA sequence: TGTGCCAGCAGCTCGGACAGGGCCAATCAGCCCCAGCATTTT.

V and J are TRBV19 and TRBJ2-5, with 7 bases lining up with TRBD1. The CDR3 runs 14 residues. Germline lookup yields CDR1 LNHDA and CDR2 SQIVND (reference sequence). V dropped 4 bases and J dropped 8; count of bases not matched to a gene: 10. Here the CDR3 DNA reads TGTGCCAGTAGTACCCGACAGGGAACGCAAACCCAGTACTTC. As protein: CASSTRQGTQTQYF. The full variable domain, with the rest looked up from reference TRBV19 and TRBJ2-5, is DGGITQSPKYLFRKEGQNVTLSCEQNLNHDAMYWYRQDPGQGLRLIYYSQIVNDFQKGDIAEGYSVSREKKESFPLTVTSAQKNPTAFYLCASSTRQGTQTQYFGPGTRLLVL.

CDR3 amino acids: CTSSQGFRDISGGSYEQYF. The CDR3 nucleotides are TGCACCAGCAGCCAAGGTTTTCGCGACATTAGCGGGGGCTCCTACGAGCAGTACTTC. This chain joins TRBV1 and TRBJ2-7; the table's D call TRBD2 went unverified against the DNA. TRBV1 is classified as a pseudogene. This CDR3 spans 19 amino acids.

The CDR3 region has the DNA TGTGCCAGCAGCTTAGGAGGACTAGCGGGGCGGGAGCAGTTCTTC. It is translated as CASSLGGLAGREQFF. The gene calls are TRBV13 and TRBJ2-1; 12 bases map to TRBD2. The germline V gene has CDR1 PRHDT and CDR2 FYEKMQ (reference sequence). The CDR3 spans 15 residues. The junction had 4 bases not matched to a gene; V was cut back by 0 bases and J by 10 bases.

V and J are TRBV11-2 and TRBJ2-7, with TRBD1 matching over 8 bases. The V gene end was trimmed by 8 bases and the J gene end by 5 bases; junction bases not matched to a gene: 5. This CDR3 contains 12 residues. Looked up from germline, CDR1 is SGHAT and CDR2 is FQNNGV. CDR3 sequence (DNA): TGTGCCAGCGGCCGGACAGGGCACGAGCAGTACTTC. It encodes CASGRTGHEQYF.

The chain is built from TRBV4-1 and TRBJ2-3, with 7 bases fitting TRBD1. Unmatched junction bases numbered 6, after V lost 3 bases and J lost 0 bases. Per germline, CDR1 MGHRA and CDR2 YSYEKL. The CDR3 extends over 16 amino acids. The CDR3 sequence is CASSQATGVSTDTQYF. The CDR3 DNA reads TGCGCCAGCAGCCAGGCAACAGGGGTCAGCACAGATACGCAGTATTTT.

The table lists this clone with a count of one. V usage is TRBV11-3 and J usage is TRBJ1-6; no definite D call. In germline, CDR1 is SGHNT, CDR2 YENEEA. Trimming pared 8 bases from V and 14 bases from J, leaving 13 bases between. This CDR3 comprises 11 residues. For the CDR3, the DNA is TGTGCCAGCCGCGGTAACGCGGCCCTCCACTTT. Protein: CASRGNAALHF.

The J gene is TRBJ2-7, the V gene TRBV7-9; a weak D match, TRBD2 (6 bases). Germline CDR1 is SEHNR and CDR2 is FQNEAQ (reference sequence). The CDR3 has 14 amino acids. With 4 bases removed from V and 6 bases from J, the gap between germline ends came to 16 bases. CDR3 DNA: TGTGCCAGCAGCTCCGCCCGGTCCGGGGGCGAGCAGTACTTC. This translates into CASSSARSGGEQYF.

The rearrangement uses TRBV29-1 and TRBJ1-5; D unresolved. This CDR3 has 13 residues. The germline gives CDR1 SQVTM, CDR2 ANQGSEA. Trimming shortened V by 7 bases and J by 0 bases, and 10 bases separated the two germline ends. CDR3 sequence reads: CSAVIDSNQPQHF. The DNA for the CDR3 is TGCAGCGCCGTAATAGATAGCAATCAGCCCCAGCATTTT.

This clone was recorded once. The CDR3 loop reads CASSFRFRGADGYTF. In DNA form, the CDR3 reads TGTGCCAGCAGCTTTCGGTTTCGGGGGGCGGATGGCTACACCTTC. This sequence joins TRBV5-5 and TRBJ1-2, with D tentatively TRBD1 (6 bases). V lost 2 bases to trimming and J lost 6 bases, with 17 bases between them. This CDR3 spans 15 amino acids. Germline V gene lookup returns CDR1 SGHKS and CDR2 YYEKEE (reference sequence). Full variable domain (rest looked up from reference TRBV5-5 and TRBJ1-2): DAGVTQSPTHLIKTRGQQVTLRCSPISGHKSVSWYQQVLGQGPQFIFQYYEKEERGRGNFPDRFSARQFPNYSSELNVNALLLGDSALYLCASSFRFRGADGYTFGSGTRLTVV.

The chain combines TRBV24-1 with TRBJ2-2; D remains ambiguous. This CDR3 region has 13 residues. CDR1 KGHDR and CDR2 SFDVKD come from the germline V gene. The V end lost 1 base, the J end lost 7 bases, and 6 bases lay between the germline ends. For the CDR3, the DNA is TGTGCCACCAGTGATTTCTACCACGGGGAGCTGTTTTTT. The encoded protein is CATSDFYHGELFF.